The rows below give T cell receptor beta chains drawn from one sample of a study of vaccination effects on CD4 cells after COVID-19. No antigens are known for them. Profiled with immunoSEQ multiplex PCR; TCRdb holds only in-frame clones, not every one. The table has roughly 50,000 clones, approximately 70% seen once. Specimen: CD4+ T cells from PBMCs cultured without peptide, collected before COVID-19 vaccination. The receptor set was obtained from a human donor who received a COVID-19 vaccine. Each CDR3 is given with its conserved first and last residue. D genes are given only for firm matches. Clone size is not always given. Where it is, it says once, few, many or a class for expanded clones.

d_call	v_call	clone_size	j_call	cdr3_aa	cdr3_nt
.	TRBV2	.	TRBJ1-2	CASSGRLYGYTF	TGTGCCAGCAGTGGCCGGCTTTATGGCTACACCTTC
.	TRBV28	.	TRBJ1-5	CASSPDLGNQPQHF	TGTGCCAGCAGTCCTGATTTGGGCAATCAGCCCCAGCATTTT
.	TRBV7-2	.	TRBJ2-1	CASSSQAGHEQFF	TGTGCCAGCAGCTCCCAGGCGGGGCATGAGCAGTTCTTC
.	TRBV28	.	TRBJ1-2	CASSLPHMGYGYTF	TGTGCCAGCAGTTTACCGCATATGGGGTATGGCTACACCTTC
.	TRBV9	.	TRBJ2-1	CASSVLPSGSSYNEQFF	TGTGCCAGCAGCGTATTACCTTCGGGGAGCTCCTACAATGAGCAGTTCTTC
.	TRBV2	.	TRBJ1-5	CASSVGGGNQPQHF	TGTGCCAGCAGTGTAGGGGGGGGAAATCAGCCCCAGCATTTT
.	TRBV7-2	.	TRBJ1-6	CASSLRWAAGGPDSPLHF	TGTGCCAGCAGCTTAAGATGGGCAGCCGGAGGGCCTGATTCACCCCTCCACTTT
.	TRBV5-1	.	TRBJ2-5	CASTYSGQETQYF	TGCGCCAGCACCTATAGCGGACAAGAGACCCAGTACTTC
.	TRBV19	once	TRBJ2-1	CASSIGWRGKSSYNEQFF	TGTGCCAGTAGTATAGGGTGGCGTGGTAAGAGCTCCTACAATGAGCAGTTCTTC
.	TRBV2	.	TRBJ2-3	CASLDTRSGTDTQYF	TGTGCCAGCTTGGACACGAGGAGCGGCACAGATACGCAGTATTTT
TRBD2	TRBV11-2	.	TRBJ2-1	CASRKLGTSGILEQFF	TGTGCCAGCAGAAAACTTGGGACTAGCGGGATCCTTGAGCAGTTCTTC
TRBD1	TRBV4-1	.	TRBJ1-2	CASSRADRGNYGYTF	TGCGCCAGCAGCCGGGCTGACAGGGGAAACTATGGCTACACCTTC
.	TRBV18	.	TRBJ1-1	CASSPGQSRTEAFF	TGTGCCAGCTCACCAGGACAGAGTAGGACTGAAGCTTTCTTT
.	TRBV7-8	.	TRBJ2-5	CASSPKRLQETQYF	TGTGCCAGCAGCCCGAAGCGACTTCAAGAGACCCAGTACTTC
.	TRBV7-2	.	TRBJ1-5	CASSSGQTLSNQPQHF	TGTGCCAGCAGCTCTGGACAGACTCTTAGCAATCAGCCCCAGCATTTT
TRBD1	TRBV4-2	.	TRBJ1-6	CASSQDLFQGERNSPLHF	TGTGCCAGCAGCCAGGACTTATTCCAGGGGGAGAGGAATTCACCCCTCCACTTT
.	TRBV9	.	TRBJ1-2	CASSAQGLGSYGYTF	TGTGCCAGCAGCGCTCAGGGACTGGGGAGCTATGGCTACACCTTC
.	TRBV29-1	.	TRBJ2-5	CSVEEGGAYGTQYF	TGCAGCGTTGAAGAAGGGGGGGCTTACGGGACCCAGTACTTC
.	TRBV6-5	.	TRBJ1-5	CASSPTPREQPQHF	TGTGCCAGCAGCCCCACTCCGCGGGAACAGCCCCAGCATTTT
.	TRBV6-4	.	TRBJ2-4	CASSVEGSSIQYF	TGTGCCAGCAGTGTAGAGGGAAGCAGCATTCAGTACTTC
TRBD2	TRBV18	.	TRBJ2-7	CASSQIAGVYEQYF	TGTGCCAGCTCACAGATAGCGGGAGTGTACGAGCAGTACTTC
.	TRBV5-6	.	TRBJ2-3	CASSSSLTDTQYF	TGTGCCAGCAGCTCATCACTCACAGATACGCAGTATTTT
.	TRBV5-4	few	TRBJ2-5	CASSKRGQETQYF	TGTGCCAGCAGCAAACGGGGCCAAGAGACCCAGTACTTC
.	TRBV4-2	few	TRBJ1-2	CASSQFSEGGNTF	TGTGCCAGCAGCCAATTCAGCGAGGGGGGTAACACCTTC
TRBD1	TRBV24-1	.	TRBJ1-5	CATGDRGGDNQPQHF	TGTGCCACCGGAGACAGGGGAGGGGATAATCAGCCCCAGCATTTT
TRBD1	TRBV5-1	.	TRBJ2-1	CASSTTGGAWNEQFF	TGCGCCAGCAGTACTACAGGGGGCGCGTGGAATGAGCAGTTCTTC
.	TRBV27	few	TRBJ2-7	CASSLGRGISSYEQYF	TGTGCCAGCAGTTTAGGGCGCGGTATCAGCTCCTACGAGCAGTACTTC
.	TRBV24-1	.	TRBJ1-1	CATSPGGQTNTEAFF	TGTGCCACCAGCCCCGGGGGGCAGACGAACACTGAAGCTTTCTTT
.	TRBV5-5	.	TRBJ1-1	CASSLLPMNTEAFF	TGTGCCAGCAGCTTGCTTCCCATGAACACTGAAGCTTTCTTT
TRBD1	TRBV2	.	TRBJ2-2	CASSDRVITGELFF	TGTGCCAGCAGCGACAGGGTGATCACCGGGGAGCTGTTTTTT
TRBD2	TRBV15	.	TRBJ2-3	CATSSGLAIGTDTQYF	TGTGCCACCAGCAGTGGACTAGCGATAGGCACAGATACGCAGTATTTT
.	TRBV7-2	few	TRBJ1-2	CASSLLGQIYGYTF	TGTGCCAGCAGCTTACTTGGTCAGATCTATGGCTACACCTTC
.	TRBV3-1/TRBV3-2	few	TRBJ2-1	CASSPTDNEQFF	TGTGCCAGCAGCCCGACTGACAATGAGCAGTTCTTC
.	TRBV4-2	once	TRBJ2-3	CASGGPDTQYF	TGTGCCAGCGGGGGCCCAGATACGCAGTATTTT
.	TRBV5-4	.	TRBJ2-7	CASSGGQISYEQYF	TGTGCCAGCAGCGGTGGACAGATCTCCTACGAGCAGTACTTC
TRBD2	TRBV3-1/TRBV3-2	.	TRBJ2-1	CASTPAGGEQFF	TGTGCCAGCACCCCAGCGGGGGGAGAGCAGTTCTTC
.	TRBV4-1	few	TRBJ1-6	CASTQPGEWDSPLHF	TGCGCCAGCACCCAACCTGGGGAGTGGGATTCACCCCTCCACTTT
TRBD1	TRBV28	.	TRBJ2-7	CASSTPTGVVYF	TGTGCCAGCAGTACACCAACAGGGGTTGTCTACTTC
.	TRBV7-2	few	TRBJ2-2	CASSNTGAGELFF	TGTGCCAGCAGCAATACGGGGGCCGGGGAGCTGTTTTTT
TRBD2	TRBV19	.	TRBJ2-2	CASSMGRGGTGELFF	TGTGCCAGTAGTATGGGGAGGGGAGGCACCGGGGAGCTGTTTTTT
.	TRBV5-1	.	TRBJ1-4	CASSGGERLTNEKLFF	TGCGCCAGCAGCGGGGGGGAGCGGTTAACTAATGAAAAACTGTTTTTT
.	TRBV27	few	TRBJ2-7	CASSFRYEQYF	TGTGCCAGCAGTTTTCGCTACGAGCAGTACTTC
.	TRBV7-7	.	TRBJ1-4	CASSSGGLGEKLFF	TGTGCTAGCAGCTCGGGAGGACTGGGTGAAAAACTGTTTTTT
TRBD2	TRBV2	once	TRBJ2-3	CASREASGGPVTQYF	TGTGCCAGCAGGGAAGCTAGCGGGGGCCCAGTTACGCAGTATTTT
.	TRBV6-6	.	TRBJ1-5	CASSYSNLQPQHF	TGTGCCAGCAGTTACTCGAATCTTCAGCCCCAGCATTTT
.	TRBV10-3	.	TRBJ1-2	CAISESRGGYTF	TGTGCCATCAGTGAGTCAAGGGGAGGCTACACCTTC
TRBD1	TRBV6-5	.	TRBJ1-3	CASSYDRVGNTIYF	TGTGCCAGCAGTTACGACAGGGTTGGAAACACCATATATTTT
.	TRBV23-1	.	TRBJ2-4	CASSQSGDDTGRGIAKNIQYF	TGCGCCAGCAGTCAATCGGGGGATGACACAGGGAGGGGCATAGCCAAAAACATTCAGTACTTC
.	TRBV5-1	.	TRBJ1-4	CASSSRTGGTNEKLFF	TGCGCCAGCAGCTCCCGGACGGGAGGGACTAATGAAAAACTGTTTTTT